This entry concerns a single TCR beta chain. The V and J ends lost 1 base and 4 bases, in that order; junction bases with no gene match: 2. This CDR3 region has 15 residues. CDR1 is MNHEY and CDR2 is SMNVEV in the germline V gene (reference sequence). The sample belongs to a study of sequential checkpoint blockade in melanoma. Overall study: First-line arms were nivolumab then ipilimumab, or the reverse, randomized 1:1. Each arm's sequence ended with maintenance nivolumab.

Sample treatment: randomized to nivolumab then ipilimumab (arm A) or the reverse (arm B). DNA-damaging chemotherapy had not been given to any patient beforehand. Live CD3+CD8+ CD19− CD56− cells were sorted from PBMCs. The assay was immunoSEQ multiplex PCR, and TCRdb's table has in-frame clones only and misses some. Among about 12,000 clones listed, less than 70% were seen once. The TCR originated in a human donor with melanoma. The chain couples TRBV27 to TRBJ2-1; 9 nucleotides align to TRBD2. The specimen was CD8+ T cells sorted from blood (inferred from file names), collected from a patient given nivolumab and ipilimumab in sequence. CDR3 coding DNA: TGTGCCAGCAGTTTATTTAGCGGGAGTTACAATGAGCAGTTCTTC. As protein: CASSLFSGSYNEQFF.